The 3 T cell receptor beta chains reported below all come from one sample, sequenced in a study of regulatory T cells in long-lasting Graves disease. This sample's time point: persistent/refractory GD, antithyroid drugs over 5 years with positive TRAb. PBMC RNA was the source of the TCR library. Through Arm-PCR of CDR3 regions and iRepertoire HTBI primers, TCR beta libraries were built. MiXCR was run by TCRdb on the multiplex PCR reads, yielding one entry per CDR3 protein. The sample lists about 290,000 distinct CDR3 sequences, 20% to 25% occurring once. The sample was peripheral blood mononuclear cells (PBMCs), taken when the disease was refractory, from a patient treated with antithyroid drugs. These receptors were collected from a female donor with Graves disease.

The chain carries TRBV27 and TRBJ1-6, with D unresolved. The CDR3 length is 13 residues. Trimming took off 4 bases at V and 7 bases at J, with 8 bases between the two ends. Germline V gene lookup returns CDR1 MNHEY and CDR2 SMNVEV (reference sequence). CDR3 residues: CASSSLGNSPLHF. In nucleotides, the CDR3 is TGTGCCAGCAGTTCCTTAGGGAATTCACCCCTCCACTTT.

The chain is built from TRBV20-1 and TRBJ2-2; possible D gene TRBD1, 5 bases. The germline CDR1 and CDR2 sequences are DFQATT and SNEGSKA (reference sequence). V dropped 3 bases and J dropped 2 bases, with 10 bases sitting between them. The CDR3 spans 14 residues. CDR3 DNA: TGCAGTGCTAGCGCGGACACCAACACCGGGGAGCTGTTTTTT. This encodes CSASADTNTGELFF.

The table lists this clonotype with a few counts. The chain combines TRBV4-2 with TRBJ2-7; 7 bases agree with TRBD2. CDR3 length: 13 residues. V lost 1 base and J lost 6; bases outside the gene matches: 3. Germline CDR1 is LGHNA and CDR2 is YNFKEQ. The CDR3 reads CASSQGGGSEQYF. CDR3 DNA sequence: TGTGCCAGCAGCCAAGGGGGAGGGTCCGAGCAGTACTTC.